Detailed here is one T cell receptor (beta chain). The antigen is unknown. A second PCR, run for about 7 to 12 cycles, used a sample-barcoded 5' primer plus a J-beta primer mix. TCRdb ran MiXCR on the 5' RACE reads and lists one entry per CDR3 protein. The profile shows 650,000 or so distinct CDR3 sequences, around 50% of them singletons. The sample belongs to a study of blood T cells in healthy people across ages. The germline V gene encodes CDR1 KGHSH and CDR2 LQKENI. The CDR3 has 16 residues. The V end lost 3 bases, the J end lost 2 bases, and 16 bases lay between the germline ends. Study observations and caveats: Roughly linear age-related decline in beta diversity appeared, significant by age around 36.

The chain links TRBV18 to TRBJ2-5; no reliable D call. The origin of this receptor is a woman older than 75 in good health. Sequencing used blood. This chain's CDR3 is CASSPSVYDSQETQYF. The CDR3, as DNA: TGTGCCAGCTCACCTTCGGTATACGACTCTCAAGAGACCCAGTACTTC.